The clone carrying this T cell receptor (beta chain) was seen ten or more times. Its antigen is unidentified. Researchers built TCR beta libraries using quantitative 5'-RACE with molecular barcodes. MiXCR was run by TCRdb on the 5' RACE reads, yielding one entry per CDR3 protein. The table includes about 130,000 distinct CDR3 sequences, roughly a tenth detected once. CDR1 is SGHRS, CDR2 YFSETQ, per germline. Trimming left V 1 base short and J 7 bases short, with 8 bases between. The CDR3 sequence is 13 residues long. This sample is part of a study of CD8 T cells in ankylosing spondylitis. Study-wide results and caveats: Seemingly characteristic of ankylosing spondylitis blood was a TCR beta motif consisting of eight highly homologous variants.

V is TRBV5-1 and J is TRBJ2-2; no definite D call. The sequencing input was blood, either unsorted or a sorted T cell fraction (not recorded which). The sequence came from a male donor with ankylosing spondylitis or in good health (not recorded which). The CDR3 DNA is TGCGCCAGCAGCTTGCTCGGTAGCGGGGAGCTGTTTTTT. Amino acid sequence: CASSLLGSGELFF.